The 28 T cell receptor beta chains in this list originate from one sample, sequenced in a study of T cells in Graves' hyperthyroidism and ophthalmopathy. Amplification yielded TCR beta CDR3 regions, with RNA transcripts as the source. The study used the HTBI primer set for a first-round RT-PCR of the TCR CDR3. Using its own MiXCR run on the multiplex PCR reads, TCRdb lists one record per CDR3 protein. The sample gives some 570,000 distinct CDR3 sequences, approximately 15% of which show up once; roughly 7.1% is in the top ten. Sequences were obtained from blood. The receptors shown here come from a young woman with Graves' ophthalmopathy.

This clonotype was detected a few times. The chain links TRBV9 to TRBJ2-1; 9 bases are shared with TRBD1. Germline assignment: CDR1 SGDLS and CDR2 YYNGEE. The CDR3 consists of 15 residues. V lost 4 bases to trimming and J lost 6 bases; unmatched junction nucleotides: 8. The CDR3 DNA is TGTGCCAGCAGCCTACCCGGGACAGGGACCAATGAGCAGTTCTTC. Translated: CASSLPGTGTNEQFF.

This clonotype was seen repeatedly, ten times or more. CDR3 region: CASSPRTAGELFF. The CDR3 nucleotides are TGTGCCAGCAGTCCTAGGACAGCGGGGGAGCTGTTTTTT. This sequence joins TRBV12-3 or TRBV12-4 and TRBJ2-2; D may be TRBD1 (6 bases). The CDR3 contains 13 residues. The V gene lost 5 bases and the J gene lost 8 bases, with 12 bases spanning the gap.

This clonotype was observed a handful of times. The chain is built from TRBV7-3 and TRBJ2-5, with D possibly matching TRBD2 (5 bases). CDR1 and CDR2 (germline): SGHTA, FQGTGA. Trimming stripped 4 bases from V and 5 bases from J, with 11 bases between. The CDR3 extends over 13 amino acids. In nucleotides, the CDR3 is TGTGCCAGCAGCTATACTAGTTACGAGACCCAGTACTTC. It codes for CASSYTSYETQYF.

This sequence joins TRBV24-1 and TRBJ2-1; no firm D call. Deletions cut 6 bases from V and 4 bases from J, with 9 bases between. This CDR3 region has 13 residues. The germline V gene has CDR1 KGHDR and CDR2 SFDVKD. The CDR3 loop reads CATSPPDYNEQFF. CDR3 DNA sequence: TGTGCCACCAGTCCCCCCGATTACAATGAGCAGTTCTTC.

The CDR3 sequence: CASSLGGFYSRADTQYF. In DNA form, the CDR3 reads TGTGCCAGCAGCTTAGGAGGATTCTATTCTCGGGCAGATACGCAGTATTTT. This chain uses TRBV11-3 with TRBJ2-3; D is uncertain. Germline CDR1 is SGHNT and CDR2 is YENEEA. This CDR3 is 17 amino acids long. Trimming removed 1 base from V and 4 bases from J, with 18 bases in between.

This clonotype was detected many times. This chain uses TRBV7-8 with TRBJ2-3; D might be TRBD1 (5 bases). Deletions cut 1 base from V and 3 bases from J, with 11 bases between. There are 15 residues in the CDR3. From germline, CDR1 is SGHVS and CDR2 FQNEAQ. The CDR3 loop is CASSLEQARTDTQYF. DNA of the CDR3: TGTGCCAGCAGCTTAGAACAGGCGAGGACAGATACGCAGTATTTT.

This clonotype came up many times. This chain connects TRBV28 to TRBJ2-5; D might be TRBD1 or TRBD2, each matching 5 bases. Germline CDR1 reads MDHEN; CDR2 reads SYDVKM. V dropped 5 bases and J dropped 1 base, with 14 bases sitting between them. CDR3 length: 15 residues. CDR3 coding DNA: TGTGCCAGCAGTCAGAGGCCCGGGACCCAAGAGACCCAGTACTTC. It specifies CASSQRPGTQETQYF.

The gene calls are TRBV9 and TRBJ2-3; no clear D gene. Germline CDR1 is SGDLS and CDR2 is YYNGEE. The V gene lost 4 bases and the J gene lost 3 bases, with 9 bases spanning the gap. The CDR3 runs 13 residues. The CDR3 is CASSSSWTDTQYF. CDR3 bases: TGTGCCAGCAGCTCCTCGTGGACAGATACGCAGTATTTT.

This clonotype showed up many times. The chain joins TRBV2 to TRBJ2-3, with 8 bases aligning to TRBD2. After removal of 5 bases from V and 4 bases from J, the junction contained 5 bases not matched to a gene. Germline CDR1 and CDR2: SNHLY and FYNNEI. This CDR3 is 14 amino acids long. The CDR3 bases are TGTGCCAGCAGTACCGGACTAGCCTCAGATACGCAGTATTTT. Its protein is CASSTGLASDTQYF.

This clonotype was recorded many times. This chain connects TRBV12-3 or TRBV12-4 to TRBJ1-5; no clear D gene. There are 14 residues in the CDR3. Trimming took off 8 bases at V and 1 base at J, with 12 bases between the two ends. CDR3 sequence (DNA): TGTGCCAGCGCCGAAGCAGAGAGCAATCAGCCCCAGCATTTT. Protein sequence: CASAEAESNQPQHF.

This clonotype has more than one count but fewer than ten. The chain combines TRBV3-1 with TRBJ2-4; D unclear. Germline CDR1 LGHDT, CDR2 YNNKEL (reference sequence). Trimming removed 0 bases from V and 0 bases from J, with 12 bases in between. The CDR3 is 17 residues long. Here the CDR3 reads CASSQDLGVLAKNIQYF. The CDR3 DNA reads as TGTGCCAGCAGCCAAGATTTAGGAGTTCTAGCCAAAAACATTCAGTACTTC.

V is TRBV7-9 and J is TRBJ2-1; 8 nucleotides align to TRBD2. The V gene's germline CDR1 is SEHNR and CDR2 FQNEAQ (reference sequence). CDR3 length equals 15 residues. V shed 3 bases, J shed 7 bases, and the junction held 8 bases outside the gene matches. CDR3 in DNA: TGTGCCAGCAGCTTTTTTTTACTAGCGGTGAATGAGCAGTTCTTC. Its protein product is CASSFFLLAVNEQFF.

This clonotype has a count of ten or more. The chain recombines TRBV7-2 with TRBJ1-1; the D gene is possibly TRBD1 (5 bases). CDR3 length equals 12 residues. The germline V gene has CDR1 SGHTA and CDR2 FQGNSA. V was clipped by 5 bases and J by 7 bases, with 11 bases between them. CDR3 bases: TGTGCCAGCAGCCCCCGGAGGGGTGAAGCTTTCTTT. Translating it yields CASSPRRGEAFF.

The table lists this clonotype with many counts. The rearrangement uses TRBV6-5 and TRBJ2-7, with 9 bases aligning to TRBD2. Unmatched junction bases numbered 7, after V lost 0 bases and J lost 7 bases. CDR1 and CDR2 from the germline V gene are MNHEY and SVGAGI. The CDR3 consists of 15 residues. The CDR3 DNA reads as TGTGCCAGCAGTTACTCTAGCGGGAGTTTTGGGGAGCAGTACTTC. Translation gives CASSYSSGSFGEQYF.

At least ten counts were recorded for this clonotype. The rearrangement joins TRBV5-1 to TRBJ2-1, with TRBD2 identical over 10 bases. CDR1 is SGHRS and CDR2 is YFSETQ in the germline V gene. The junction had 4 bases not matched to a gene; V was cut back by 3 bases and J by 4 bases. This CDR3 has 15 amino acids. CDR3 protein: CASSWGLALYNEQFF. CDR3 sequence (DNA): TGCGCCAGCAGCTGGGGACTAGCGCTATACAATGAGCAGTTCTTC.

This clonotype was seen a few times. This sequence joins TRBV7-2 and TRBJ1-1, with TRBD1 identical over 11 bases. The CDR3 has 20 residues. V shed 5 bases and J 2 bases; nucleotides not matched to a gene: 19. In germline, CDR1 is SGHTA, CDR2 FQGNSA. The CDR3 DNA follows: TGTGCCAGCAGCCCTCCTCGGACAGGGGGCTCGACCAGGTACAACACTGAAGCTTTCTTT. This encodes CASSPPRTGGSTRYNTEAFF.

This clonotype was counted at least ten times. The J gene is TRBJ2-5, the V gene TRBV20-1; 9 positions match TRBD2. V lost 0 bases, J lost 1 base, and 15 bases stayed unmatched. CDR3 length equals 19 residues. In germline, CDR1 is DFQATT, CDR2 SNEGSKA (reference sequence). This CDR3 is CSARDSGDWTSEPQETQYF. CDR3 in DNA: TGCAGTGCTAGAGATTCTGGTGATTGGACTAGCGAACCCCAAGAGACCCAGTACTTC.

This chain joins TRBV15 and TRBJ1-2; D is perhaps TRBD1 (6 bases). The germline V gene has CDR1 LNHNV and CDR2 YYDKDF (reference sequence). V lost 6 bases to trimming and J lost 7 bases, with 27 bases between them. The CDR3 is 17 residues long. The CDR3, as DNA: TGTGCCACCAGTCAAACGGGGGGGGGGCGCATAGTTGGTGGCTACACCTTC. Translated, it gives CATSQTGGGRIVGGYTF.

This clonotype was recorded many times. V is TRBV12-3 or TRBV12-4 and J is TRBJ1-1; D gene ambiguous. V was trimmed by 5 bases and J by 3 bases, leaving 10 bases between them. The CDR3 loop spans 13 amino acids. The chain's CDR3 is CASSRGEYTEAFF. The DNA for the CDR3 is TGTGCCAGCAGTCGGGGTGAGTACACTGAAGCTTTCTTT.

The chain carries TRBV27 and TRBJ1-1, with D unresolved. The CDR3 runs to 14 residues. Germline V gene sequence: CDR1 MNHEY, CDR2 SMNVEV (reference sequence). Trimming cost V 2 bases and J 7 bases, with 14 bases left between them. The CDR3 bases are TGTGCCAGCAGTTTAAGGTCTCACCTCGGTGAAGCTTTCTTT. It specifies CASSLRSHLGEAFF.

The CDR3 nucleotides read TGTGCCAGTAGTATAGATCACCAGCCGGGGAACATTCAGTACTTC. Translating it yields CASSIDHQPGNIQYF. V usage is TRBV19 and J usage is TRBJ2-4, with D perhaps TRBD2 (5 bases). The CDR3 loop spans 15 amino acids. V lost 0 bases and J 7 bases, leaving 13 bases between the germline ends. Germline V gene lookup returns CDR1 LNHDA and CDR2 SQIVND (reference sequence).

This clonotype has ten or more counts. J is TRBJ2-3 and V is TRBV10-3; D assignment may be TRBD1 or TRBD2 (5 bases each). CDR3 length: 15 residues. Per the germline V gene, CDR1 is ENHRY and CDR2 is SYGVKD. V was cut by 6 bases and J by 7 bases, with 20 bases left in between. CDR3 bases: TGTGCCATCAGCGCCTCCGGGACCACAAGAAATACGCAGTATTTT. This gives the protein CAISASGTTRNTQYF.

The V and J genes are TRBV5-5 and TRBJ1-4; D is unresolved. Germline CDR1 SGHKS, CDR2 YYEKEE (reference sequence). V gave up 2 bases and J gave up 3 bases, with 14 bases separating them. CDR3 size: 16 residues. The CDR3 DNA follows: TGTGCCAGCAGCTTTCGGAGGTCCACGGCTAATGAAAAACTGTTTTTT. The encoded protein is CASSFRRSTANEKLFF.

This clonotype was detected ten times or more. This chain joins TRBV11-2 and TRBJ2-7; tentative D call: TRBD1 (6 bases). The V gene's germline CDR1 is SGHAT and CDR2 FQNNGV. V dropped 4 bases and J dropped 3 bases, with 16 bases sitting between them. The CDR3 is made up of 15 amino acids. The CDR3 spells CASSYMGADGYEQYF. The CDR3 region has the DNA TGTGCCAGCAGCTATATGGGGGCTGATGGCTACGAGCAGTACTTC.

This clonotype occurred many times. The V call is TRBV6-2 or TRBV6-3, the J call TRBJ2-7; TRBD2 matches at 12 bases. CDR3 length: 19 amino acids. Germline V gene sequence: CDR1 MNHEY, CDR2 SVGEGT. The ends lost 5 bases at V and 1 base at J; junction bases unmatched: 15. CDR3 region: CASSLGTSGPSLFSYEQYF. As DNA, the CDR3 is TGTGCCAGCAGTCTTGGGACTAGCGGGCCCTCCTTATTTTCCTACGAGCAGTACTTC.

This clonotype was seen a few times. This rearrangement joins TRBV15 to TRBJ2-3; D may be TRBD2 (6 bases). Germline-derived CDR1 and CDR2 are LNHNV and YYDKDF (reference sequence). The CDR3 is 15 amino acids. V lost 0 bases and J 2 bases, leaving 9 bases between the germline ends. Here the CDR3 DNA reads TGTGCCACCAGCAGAGAGCTACTAGCCACAGATACGCAGTATTTT. It encodes CATSRELLATDTQYF.

This chain connects TRBV25-1 to TRBJ1-2; D is unresolved. Trimming stripped 2 bases from V and 5 bases from J, with 21 bases between. The CDR3 covers 17 residues. From germline, CDR1 is MGHDK and CDR2 SYGVNS. In nucleotides, the CDR3 is TGTGCCAGCAGTGAAGGGGAGTTGAGAACGGACTTTTATGGCTACACCTTC. Residues: CASSEGELRTDFYGYTF.

This clonotype was detected only a few times. The rearrangement joins TRBV20-1 to TRBJ1-5; D remains ambiguous. Per germline, CDR1 DFQATT and CDR2 SNEGSKA (reference sequence). There are 14 residues in the CDR3. The germline V and J ends were trimmed by 1 base and 0 bases, with 7 bases remaining between them. The CDR3 DNA sequence: TGCAGTGCTAGAGTGGGAGCTAGCAATCAGCCCCAGCATTTT. This gives the protein CSARVGASNQPQHF.